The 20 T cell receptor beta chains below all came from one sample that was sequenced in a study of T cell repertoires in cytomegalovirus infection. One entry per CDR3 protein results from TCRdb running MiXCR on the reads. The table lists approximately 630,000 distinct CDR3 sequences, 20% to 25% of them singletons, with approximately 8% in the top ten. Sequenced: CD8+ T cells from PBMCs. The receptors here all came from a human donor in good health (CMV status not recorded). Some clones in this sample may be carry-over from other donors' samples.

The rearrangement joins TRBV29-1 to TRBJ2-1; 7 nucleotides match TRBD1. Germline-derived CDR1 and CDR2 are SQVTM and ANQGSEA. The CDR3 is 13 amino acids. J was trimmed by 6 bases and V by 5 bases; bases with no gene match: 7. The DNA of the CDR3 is TGCAGCGTTCCAGGGGGTTTTCGCAATGAGCAGTTCTTC. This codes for CSVPGGFRNEQFF.

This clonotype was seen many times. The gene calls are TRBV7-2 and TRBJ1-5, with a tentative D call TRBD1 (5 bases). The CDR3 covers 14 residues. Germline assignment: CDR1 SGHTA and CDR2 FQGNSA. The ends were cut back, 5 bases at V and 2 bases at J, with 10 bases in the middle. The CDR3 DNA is TGTGCCAGCAGCCTATGGGACGGCAATCAGCCCCAGCATTTT. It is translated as CASSLWDGNQPQHF.

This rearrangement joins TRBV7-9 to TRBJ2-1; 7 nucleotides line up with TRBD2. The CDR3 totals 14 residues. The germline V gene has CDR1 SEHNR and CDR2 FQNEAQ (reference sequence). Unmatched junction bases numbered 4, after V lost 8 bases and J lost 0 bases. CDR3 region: CASRDYSSYNEQFF. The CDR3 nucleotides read TGTGCCAGCCGGGACTACAGCTCCTACAATGAGCAGTTCTTC.

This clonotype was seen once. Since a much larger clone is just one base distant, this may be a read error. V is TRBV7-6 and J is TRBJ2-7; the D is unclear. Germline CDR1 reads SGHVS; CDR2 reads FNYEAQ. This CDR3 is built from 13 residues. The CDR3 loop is CANSLDGGYEQYF. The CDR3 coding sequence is TGTGCCAACAGCTTAGACGGCGGCTACGAGCAGTACTTC.

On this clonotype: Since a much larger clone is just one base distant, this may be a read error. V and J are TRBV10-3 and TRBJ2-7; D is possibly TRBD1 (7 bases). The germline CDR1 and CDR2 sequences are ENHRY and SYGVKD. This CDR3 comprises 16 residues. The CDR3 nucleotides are TGTGCCATCAGTGTGGGGAGACAGGGCGGGGCGTACGAGCGGTACTTC. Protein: CAISVGRQGGAYERYF.

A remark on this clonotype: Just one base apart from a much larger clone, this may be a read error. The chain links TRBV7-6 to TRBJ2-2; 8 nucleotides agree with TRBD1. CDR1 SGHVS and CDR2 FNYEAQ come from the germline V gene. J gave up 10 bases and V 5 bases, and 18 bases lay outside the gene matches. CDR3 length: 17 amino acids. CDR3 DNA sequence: TGTGCCAGCAGCCCCGGACAGGGAAATTTGTTCTCCGAGGAGCTGTTTTTT. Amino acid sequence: CASSPGQGNLFSEELFF.

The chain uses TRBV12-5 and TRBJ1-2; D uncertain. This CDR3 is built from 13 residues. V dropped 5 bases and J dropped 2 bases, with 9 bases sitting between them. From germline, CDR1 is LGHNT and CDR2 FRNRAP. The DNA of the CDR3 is TGTGCTAGTGGTCCAGACGCCAACTATGGCTACACCTTC. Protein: CASGPDANYGYTF.

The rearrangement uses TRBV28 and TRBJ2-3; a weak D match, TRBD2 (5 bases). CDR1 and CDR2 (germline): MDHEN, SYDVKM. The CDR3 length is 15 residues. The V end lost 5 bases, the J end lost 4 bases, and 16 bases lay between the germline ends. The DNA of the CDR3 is TGTGCCAGCAGTCCCCCCGGACTCCCGGCAGATACGCAGTATTTT. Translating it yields CASSPPGLPADTQYF.

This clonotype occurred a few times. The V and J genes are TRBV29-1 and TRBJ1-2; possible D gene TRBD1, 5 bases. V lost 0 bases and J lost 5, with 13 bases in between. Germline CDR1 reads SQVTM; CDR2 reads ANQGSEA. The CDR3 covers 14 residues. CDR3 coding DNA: TGCAGCGTTGAAGATAACAGGAACTTATATGGCTACACCTTC. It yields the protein CSVEDNRNLYGYTF.

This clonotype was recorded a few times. CDR3 in DNA: TGTGCCACCAGCCTCGAAGCAGGGGCGGCGGGGGGGAGCTCCTACAATGAGCAGTTCTTC. Residues: CATSLEAGAAGGSSYNEQFF. The chain couples TRBV24-1 to TRBJ2-1, with 9 bases fitting TRBD2. This CDR3 contains 20 residues. In germline, CDR1 is KGHDR, CDR2 SFDVKD. V lost 7 bases to trimming and J lost 0 bases; unmatched junction nucleotides: 18.

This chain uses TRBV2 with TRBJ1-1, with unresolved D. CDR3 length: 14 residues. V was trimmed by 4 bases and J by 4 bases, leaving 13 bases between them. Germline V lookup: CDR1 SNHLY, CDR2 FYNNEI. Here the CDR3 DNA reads TGTGCCAGCAGTGGGAGAGGGAAGGGCACTGAAGCTTTCTTT. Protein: CASSGRGKGTEAFF.

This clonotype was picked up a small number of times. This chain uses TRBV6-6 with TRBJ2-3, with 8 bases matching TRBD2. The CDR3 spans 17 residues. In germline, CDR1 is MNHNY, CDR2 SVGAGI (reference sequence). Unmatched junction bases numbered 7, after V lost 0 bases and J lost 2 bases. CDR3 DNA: TGTGCCAGCAGTTACTCGAAGGTTAGCGGGGTCACAGATACGCAGTATTTT. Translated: CASSYSKVSGVTDTQYF.

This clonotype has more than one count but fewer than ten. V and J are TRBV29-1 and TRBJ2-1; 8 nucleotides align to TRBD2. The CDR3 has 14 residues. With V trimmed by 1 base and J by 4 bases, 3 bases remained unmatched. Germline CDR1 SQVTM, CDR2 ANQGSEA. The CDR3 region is CSVEGAGVYNEQFF. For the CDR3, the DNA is TGCAGCGTTGAAGGAGCGGGGGTATACAATGAGCAGTTCTTC.

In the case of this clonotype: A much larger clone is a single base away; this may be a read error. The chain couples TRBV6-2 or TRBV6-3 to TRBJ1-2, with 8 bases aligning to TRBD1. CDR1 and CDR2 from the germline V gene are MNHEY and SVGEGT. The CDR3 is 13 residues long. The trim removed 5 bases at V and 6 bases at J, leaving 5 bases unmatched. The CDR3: CASSLWTGNGYTF. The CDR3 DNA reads TGTGCCAGCAGTCTCTGGACAGGGAATGGCTACACCTTC.

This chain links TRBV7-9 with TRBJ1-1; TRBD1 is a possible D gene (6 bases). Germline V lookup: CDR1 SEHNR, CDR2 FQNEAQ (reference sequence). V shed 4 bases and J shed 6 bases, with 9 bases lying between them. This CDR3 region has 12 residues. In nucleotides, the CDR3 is TGTGCCAGCAGCTCGGGGGCCTCTGAAGCTTTCTTT. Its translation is CASSSGASEAFF. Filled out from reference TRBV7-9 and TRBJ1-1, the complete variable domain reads DTGVSQNPRHKITKRGQNVTFRCDPISEHNRLYWYRQTLGQGPEFLTYFQNEAQLEKSRLLSDRFSAERPKGSFSTLEIQRTEQGDSAMYLCASSSGASEAFFGQGTRLTVV.

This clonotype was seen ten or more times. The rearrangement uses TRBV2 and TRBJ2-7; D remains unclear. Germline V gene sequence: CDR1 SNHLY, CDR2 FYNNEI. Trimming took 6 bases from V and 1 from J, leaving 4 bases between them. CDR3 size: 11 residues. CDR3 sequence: CASSASYEQYV. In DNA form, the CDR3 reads TGTGCCAGCAGCGCTTCCTACGAGCAGTACGTC.

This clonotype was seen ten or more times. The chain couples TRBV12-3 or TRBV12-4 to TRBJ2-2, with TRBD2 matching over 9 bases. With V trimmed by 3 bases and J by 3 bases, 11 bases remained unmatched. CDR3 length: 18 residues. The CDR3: CASSFLRGGERDTGELFF. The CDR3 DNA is TGTGCCAGCAGTTTTCTGCGGGGGGGAGAAAGGGACACCGGGGAGCTGTTTTTT.

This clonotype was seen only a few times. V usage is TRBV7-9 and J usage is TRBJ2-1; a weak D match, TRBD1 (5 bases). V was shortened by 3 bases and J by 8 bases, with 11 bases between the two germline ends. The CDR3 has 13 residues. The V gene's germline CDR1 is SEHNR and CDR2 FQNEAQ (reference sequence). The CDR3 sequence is CASSFLRADEQFF. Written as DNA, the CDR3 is TGTGCCAGCAGCTTCCTCAGGGCGGATGAGCAGTTCTTC.

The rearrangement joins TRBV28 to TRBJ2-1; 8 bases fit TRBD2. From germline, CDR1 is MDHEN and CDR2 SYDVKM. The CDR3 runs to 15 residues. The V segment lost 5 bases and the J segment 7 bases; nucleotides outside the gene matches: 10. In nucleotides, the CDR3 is TGTGCCAGCAGTGCCCCCGGGGGGGCAGGGAATGAGCAGTTCTTC. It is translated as CASSAPGGAGNEQFF.

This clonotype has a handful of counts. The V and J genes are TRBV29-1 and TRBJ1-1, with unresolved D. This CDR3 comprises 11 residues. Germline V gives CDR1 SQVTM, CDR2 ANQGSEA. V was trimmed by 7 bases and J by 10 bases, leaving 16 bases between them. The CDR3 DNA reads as TGCAGCGCCAGCCGGAACGGGGTAGCTTTCTTT. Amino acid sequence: CSASRNGVAFF. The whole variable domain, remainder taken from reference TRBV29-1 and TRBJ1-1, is SAVISQKPSRDICQRGTSLTIQCQVDSQVTMMFWYRQQPGQSLTLIATANQGSEATYESGFVIDKFPISRPNLTFSTLTVSNMSPEDSSIYLCSASRNGVAFFGQGTRLTVV.